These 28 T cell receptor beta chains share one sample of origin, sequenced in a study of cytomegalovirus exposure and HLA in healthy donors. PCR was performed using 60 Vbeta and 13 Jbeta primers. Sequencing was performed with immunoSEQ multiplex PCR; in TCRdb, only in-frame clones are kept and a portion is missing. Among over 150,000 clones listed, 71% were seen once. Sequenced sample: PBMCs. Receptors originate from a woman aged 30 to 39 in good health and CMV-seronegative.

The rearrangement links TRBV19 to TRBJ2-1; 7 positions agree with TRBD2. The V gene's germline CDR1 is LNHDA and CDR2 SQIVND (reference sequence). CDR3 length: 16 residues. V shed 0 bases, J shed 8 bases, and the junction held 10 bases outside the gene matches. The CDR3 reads CASSIDRGSSGYEQFF. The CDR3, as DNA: TGTGCCAGTAGTATAGATCGAGGGTCTAGCGGTTATGAGCAGTTCTTC.

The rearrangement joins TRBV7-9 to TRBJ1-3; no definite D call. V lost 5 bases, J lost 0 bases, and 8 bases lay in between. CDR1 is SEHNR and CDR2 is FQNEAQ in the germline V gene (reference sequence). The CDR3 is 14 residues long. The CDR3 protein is CASSDTSSGNTIYF. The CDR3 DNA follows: TGTGCCAGCAGCGACACTAGCTCTGGAAACACCATATATTTT.

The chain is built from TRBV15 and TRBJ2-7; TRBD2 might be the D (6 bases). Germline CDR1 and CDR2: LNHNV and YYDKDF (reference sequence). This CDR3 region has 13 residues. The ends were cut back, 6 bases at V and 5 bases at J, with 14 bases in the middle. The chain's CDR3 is CATRGGGVDEQYF. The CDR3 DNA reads TGTGCCACCAGGGGAGGAGGTGTGGACGAGCAGTACTTC.

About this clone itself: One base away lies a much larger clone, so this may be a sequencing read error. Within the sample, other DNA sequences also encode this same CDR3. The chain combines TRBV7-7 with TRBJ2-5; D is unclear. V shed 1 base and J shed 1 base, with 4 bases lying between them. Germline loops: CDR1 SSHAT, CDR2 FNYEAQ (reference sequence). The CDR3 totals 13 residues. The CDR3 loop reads CASSLDSQETQYF. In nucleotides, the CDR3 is TGTGCCAGCAGCTTAGACAGCCAAGAGACCCAGTACTTC.

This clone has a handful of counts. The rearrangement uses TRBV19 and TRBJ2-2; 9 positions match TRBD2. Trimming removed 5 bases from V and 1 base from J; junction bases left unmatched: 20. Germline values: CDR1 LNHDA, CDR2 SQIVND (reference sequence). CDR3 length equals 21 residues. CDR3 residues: CASSLPEGWDSGSRNTGELFF. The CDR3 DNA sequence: TGTGCCAGTAGTCTCCCCGAAGGGTGGGATAGCGGGAGCCGGAACACCGGGGAGCTGTTTTTT. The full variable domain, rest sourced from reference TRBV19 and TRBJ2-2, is DGGITQSPKYLFRKEGQNVTLSCEQNLNHDAMYWYRQDPGQGLRLIYYSQIVNDFQKGDIAEGYSVSREKKESFPLTVTSAQKNPTAFYLCASSLPEGWDSGSRNTGELFFGEGSRLTVL.

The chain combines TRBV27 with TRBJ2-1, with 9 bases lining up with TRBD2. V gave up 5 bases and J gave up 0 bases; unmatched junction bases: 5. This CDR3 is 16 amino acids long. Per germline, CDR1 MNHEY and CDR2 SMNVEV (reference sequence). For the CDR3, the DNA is TGTGCCAGCAGTATAAGTAGCGGGAGCTCCTACAATGAGCAGTTCTTC. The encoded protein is CASSISSGSSYNEQFF.

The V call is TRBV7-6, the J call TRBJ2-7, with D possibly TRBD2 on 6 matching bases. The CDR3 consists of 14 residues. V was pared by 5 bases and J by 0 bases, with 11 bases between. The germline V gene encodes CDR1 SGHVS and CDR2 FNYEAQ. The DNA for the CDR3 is TGTGCCAGCAGCCCCGGGACTGACTCCTACGAGCAGTACTTC. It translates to CASSPGTDSYEQYF.

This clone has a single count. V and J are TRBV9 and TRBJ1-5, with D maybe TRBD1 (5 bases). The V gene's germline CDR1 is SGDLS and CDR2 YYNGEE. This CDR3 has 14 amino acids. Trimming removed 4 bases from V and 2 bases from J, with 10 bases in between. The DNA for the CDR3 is TGTGCCAGCAGCCTCCAAGGGGGCAATCAGCCCCAGCATTTT. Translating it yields CASSLQGGNQPQHF.

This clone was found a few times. The CDR3 coding sequence is TGTGCCAGCAGCTTAGCGCGGGACAGCCCTCCTAACTATGGCTACACCTTC. Its translation is CASSLARDSPPNYGYTF. The chain recombines TRBV11-1 with TRBJ1-2; 7 nucleotides agree with TRBD1. The CDR3 sequence is 17 residues long. Germline values: CDR1 SGHAT, CDR2 FQDESV (reference sequence). V shed 0 bases, J shed 0 bases, and the junction held 7 bases outside the gene matches.

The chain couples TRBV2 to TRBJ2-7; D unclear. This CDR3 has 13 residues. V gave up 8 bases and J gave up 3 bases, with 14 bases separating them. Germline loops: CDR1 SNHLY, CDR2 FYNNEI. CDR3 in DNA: TGTGCCAGCTCTGGAGTTACTTTCTACGAGCAGTACTTC. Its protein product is CASSGVTFYEQYF. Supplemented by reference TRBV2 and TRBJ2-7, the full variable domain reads EPEVTQTPSHQVTQMGQEVILRCVPISNHLYFYWYRQILGQKVEFLVSFYNNEISEKSEIFDDQFSVERPDGSNFTLKIRSTKLEDSAMYFCASSGVTFYEQYFGPGTRLTVT.

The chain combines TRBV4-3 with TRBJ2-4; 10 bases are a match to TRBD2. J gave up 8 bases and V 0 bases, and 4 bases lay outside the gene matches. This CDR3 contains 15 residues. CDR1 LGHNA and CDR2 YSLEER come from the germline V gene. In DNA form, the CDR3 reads TGCGCCAGCAGCCAAGACAGCGGGGGGGCAGACATTCAGTACTTC. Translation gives CASSQDSGGADIQYF.

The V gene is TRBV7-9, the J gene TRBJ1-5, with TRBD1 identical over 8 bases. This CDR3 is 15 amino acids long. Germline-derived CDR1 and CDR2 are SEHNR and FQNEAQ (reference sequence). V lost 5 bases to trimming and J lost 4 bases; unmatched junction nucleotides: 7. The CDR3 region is CASSTGQGWNQPQHF. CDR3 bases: TGTGCCAGCAGCACCGGACAGGGTTGGAATCAGCCCCAGCATTTT.

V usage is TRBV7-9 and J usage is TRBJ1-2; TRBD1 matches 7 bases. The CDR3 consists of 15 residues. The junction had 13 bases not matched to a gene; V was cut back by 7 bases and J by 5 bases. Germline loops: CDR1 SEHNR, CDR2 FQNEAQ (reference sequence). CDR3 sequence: CASTDSGTAKYGYTF. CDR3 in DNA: TGTGCCAGCACCGATTCCGGGACAGCCAAATATGGCTACACCTTC.

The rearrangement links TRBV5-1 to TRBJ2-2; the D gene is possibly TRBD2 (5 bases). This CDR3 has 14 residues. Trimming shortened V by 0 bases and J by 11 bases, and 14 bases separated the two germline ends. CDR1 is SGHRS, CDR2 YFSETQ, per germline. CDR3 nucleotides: TGCGCCAGCAGCTTGGTTTACACCTCGGGAGAGCTGTTTTTT. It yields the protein CASSLVYTSGELFF.

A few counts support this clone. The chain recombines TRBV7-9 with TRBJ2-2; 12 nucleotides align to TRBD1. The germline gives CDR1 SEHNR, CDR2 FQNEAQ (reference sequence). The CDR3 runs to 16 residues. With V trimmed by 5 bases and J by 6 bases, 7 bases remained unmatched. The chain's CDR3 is CASSVTGTGGSGELFF. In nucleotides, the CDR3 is TGTGCCAGCAGCGTAACCGGGACAGGGGGCTCCGGGGAGCTGTTTTTT. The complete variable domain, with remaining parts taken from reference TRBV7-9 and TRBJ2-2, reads DTGVSQNPRHKITKRGQNVTFRCDPISEHNRLYWYRQTLGQGPEFLTYFQNEAQLEKSRLLSDRFSAERPKGSFSTLEIQRTEQGDSAMYLCASSVTGTGGSGELFFGEGSRLTVL.

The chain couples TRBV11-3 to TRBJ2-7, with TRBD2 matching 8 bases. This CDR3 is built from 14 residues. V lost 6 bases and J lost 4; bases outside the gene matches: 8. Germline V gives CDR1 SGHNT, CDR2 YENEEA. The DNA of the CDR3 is TGTGCCAGCAGTTCGGGGGGGGCCGAGTACGAGCAGTACTTC. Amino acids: CASSSGGAEYEQYF.

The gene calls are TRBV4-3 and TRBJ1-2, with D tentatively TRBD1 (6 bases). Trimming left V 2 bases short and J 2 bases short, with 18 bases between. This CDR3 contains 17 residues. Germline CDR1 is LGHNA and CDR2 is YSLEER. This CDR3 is CASSQLQTGFSNYGYTF. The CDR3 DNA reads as TGCGCCAGCAGCCAACTTCAAACAGGGTTTTCCAACTATGGCTACACCTTC.

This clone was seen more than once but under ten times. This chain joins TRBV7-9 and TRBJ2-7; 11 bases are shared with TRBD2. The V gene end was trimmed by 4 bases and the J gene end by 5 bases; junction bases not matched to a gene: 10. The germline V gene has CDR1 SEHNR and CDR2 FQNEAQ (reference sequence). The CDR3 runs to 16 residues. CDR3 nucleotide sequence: TGTGCCAGCAGCTCCAGCGCCGGACTAGCGGGTGACGAGCAGTACTTC. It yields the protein CASSSSAGLAGDEQYF.

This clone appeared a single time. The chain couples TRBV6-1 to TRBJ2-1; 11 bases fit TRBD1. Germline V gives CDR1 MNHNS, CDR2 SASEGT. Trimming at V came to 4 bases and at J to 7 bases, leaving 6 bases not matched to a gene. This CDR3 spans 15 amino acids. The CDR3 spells CASSATGQGANEQFF. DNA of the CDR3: TGTGCCAGCAGTGCCACTGGACAGGGGGCAAATGAGCAGTTCTTC.

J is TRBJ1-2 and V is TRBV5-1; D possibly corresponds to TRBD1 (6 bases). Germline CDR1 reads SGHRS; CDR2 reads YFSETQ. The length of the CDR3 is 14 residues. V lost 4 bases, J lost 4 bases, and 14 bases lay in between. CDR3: CASSNTQGSYGYTF. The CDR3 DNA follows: TGCGCCAGCAGCAACACACAGGGTAGCTATGGCTACACCTTC.

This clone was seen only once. This CDR3 is CATSISGLQETQYF. The CDR3 DNA is TGTGCTACCTCGATTAGCGGGTTACAAGAGACCCAGTACTTC. The chain links TRBV19 to TRBJ2-5; 7 bases fit TRBD2. CDR1 is LNHDA, CDR2 SQIVND, per germline (reference sequence). CDR3 length: 14 residues.

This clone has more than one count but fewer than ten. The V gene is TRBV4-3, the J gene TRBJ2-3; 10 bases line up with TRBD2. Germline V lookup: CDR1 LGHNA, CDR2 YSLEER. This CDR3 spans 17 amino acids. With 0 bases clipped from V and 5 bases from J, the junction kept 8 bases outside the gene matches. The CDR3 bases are TGCGCCAGCAGCCAAGATGTGAGCGGGGGGGCAATAGATACGCAGTATTTT. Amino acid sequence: CASSQDVSGGAIDTQYF.

CDR3 DNA sequence: TGTGCCAGCAGTTTCCTTCGGAGCTTAACCTACGAGCAGTACTTC. Protein sequence: CASSFLRSLTYEQYF. This chain links TRBV28 with TRBJ2-7; D unclear. Trimming pared 3 bases from V and 2 bases from J, leaving 14 bases between. In germline, CDR1 is MDHEN, CDR2 SYDVKM. There are 15 residues in the CDR3. The whole variable domain, remainder taken from reference TRBV28 and TRBJ2-7, is DVKVTQSSRYLVKRTGEKVFLECVQDMDHENMFWYRQDPGLGLRLIYFSYDVKMKEKGDIPEGYSVSREKKERFSLILESASTNQTSMYLCASSFLRSLTYEQYFGPGTRLTVT.

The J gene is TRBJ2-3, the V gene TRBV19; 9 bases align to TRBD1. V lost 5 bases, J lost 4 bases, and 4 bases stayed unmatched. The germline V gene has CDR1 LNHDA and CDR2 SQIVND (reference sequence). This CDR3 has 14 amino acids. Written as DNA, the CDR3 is TGTGCCAGTAGTTCCCGGACAGGGGCAGATACGCAGTATTTT. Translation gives CASSSRTGADTQYF.

The DNA of the CDR3 is TGTGCCAGCAGCCGACTAGCGGGGAAGAATGAGCAGTTCTTC. Its protein product is CASSRLAGKNEQFF. The chain is built from TRBV7-9 and TRBJ2-1; TRBD2 matches at 11 bases. With 5 bases clipped from V and 7 bases from J, the junction kept 4 bases outside the gene matches. CDR3 length: 14 residues. Germline CDR1 SEHNR, CDR2 FQNEAQ (reference sequence).

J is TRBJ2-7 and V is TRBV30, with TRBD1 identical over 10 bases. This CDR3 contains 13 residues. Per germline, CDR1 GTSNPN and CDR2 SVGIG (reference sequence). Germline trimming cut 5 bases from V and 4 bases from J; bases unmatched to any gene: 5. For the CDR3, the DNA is TGTGCCTGGCGGGACAGGGGATTGTACGAGCAGTACTTC. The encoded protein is CAWRDRGLYEQYF. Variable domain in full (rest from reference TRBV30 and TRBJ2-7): SQTIHQWPATLVQPVGSPLSLECTVEGTSNPNLYWYRQAAGRGLQLLFYSVGIGQISSEVPQNLSASRPQDRQFILSSKKLLLSDSGFYLCAWRDRGLYEQYFGPGTRLTVT.

The CDR3 DNA follows: TGTGCCAGCAGCCTACAGGGGACGGGTGGCTACACCTTC. Its translation is CASSLQGTGGYTF. The V and J genes are TRBV6-5 and TRBJ1-2, with 7 bases lining up with TRBD1. The J segment lost 7 bases and the V segment lost 6 bases, leaving 8 bases of the junction unmatched. The CDR3 contains 13 residues. CDR1 MNHEY and CDR2 SVGAGI come from the germline V gene.

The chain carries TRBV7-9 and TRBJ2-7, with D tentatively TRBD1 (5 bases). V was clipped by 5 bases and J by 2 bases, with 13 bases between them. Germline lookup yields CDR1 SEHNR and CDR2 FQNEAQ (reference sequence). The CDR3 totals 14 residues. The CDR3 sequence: CASSPPGRAYEQYF. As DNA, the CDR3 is TGTGCCAGCAGCCCCCCGGGCAGGGCCTACGAGCAGTACTTC.